The next 22 T cell receptor beta chains were all read from a single sample in a study of cytomegalovirus exposure and HLA in healthy donors. The PCR employed 60 Vbeta primers together with 13 Jbeta primers. The repertoire was sequenced with immunoSEQ multiplex PCR; TCRdb's copy has only in-frame clones and lacks some. The sample includes around 130,000 clones, around 75% of them seen just once. Sequencing was performed on PBMCs. Every receptor here comes from a woman between 25 and 40 years old in good health and CMV-seronegative.

The gene calls are TRBV5-6 and TRBJ2-4, with D tentatively TRBD2 (5 bases). The germline V and J ends were trimmed by 0 bases and 8 bases, with 15 bases remaining between them. The germline V gene encodes CDR1 SGHDT and CDR2 YYEEEE. This CDR3 comprises 15 residues. DNA for the CDR3: TGTGCCAGCAGCTTGGCCTATGGGTCCGGGGACATTCAGTACTTC. The encoded protein is CASSLAYGSGDIQYF.

Only a few counts were recorded for this clone. The genes are TRBV18 and TRBJ2-5, with 13 nucleotides matching TRBD2. J gave up 4 bases and V 4 bases, and 3 bases lay outside the gene matches. The CDR3 contains 15 residues. CDR1 is KGHSH, CDR2 LQKENI, per germline. CDR3 region: CASSLGLAGPETQYF. The CDR3 DNA sequence: TGTGCCAGCTCACTGGGACTAGCGGGACCAGAGACCCAGTACTTC.

This chain links TRBV10-3 with TRBJ2-3; 9 bases align to TRBD1. After removal of 4 bases from V and 1 base from J, the junction contained 0 bases not matched to a gene. This CDR3 spans 14 amino acids. Per germline, CDR1 ENHRY and CDR2 SYGVKD. CDR3 protein: CAISGDRGTDTQYF. The CDR3 bases are TGTGCCATCAGTGGGGACAGGGGCACAGATACGCAGTATTTT.

The table lists this clone with a few counts. The CDR3 DNA reads as TGTGCCAGCAGCCCCCCACGGGGGTTCCGGTCCTACAATGAGCAGTTCTTC. It codes for CASSPPRGFRSYNEQFF. The chain uses TRBV28 and TRBJ2-1; D may be TRBD2 (6 bases). CDR1 is MDHEN, CDR2 SYDVKM, per germline. The CDR3 covers 17 residues. Between the trimmed V and J ends, which lost 6 bases and 1 base, there was a span of 19 bases.

The chain employs TRBV19 and TRBJ1-5; D not resolved. The V end was cut by 7 bases, the J end by 4 bases, with 14 bases between. Germline loops: CDR1 LNHDA, CDR2 SQIVND (reference sequence). This CDR3 contains 14 residues. The CDR3 DNA reads as TGTGCCAGTAAGTCCGAGAGGGTTAATCAGCCCCAGCATTTT. Encoded protein: CASKSERVNQPQHF.

The chain is built from TRBV7-3 and TRBJ2-2; the match to TRBD2 covers 7 bases. Looked up from germline, CDR1 is SGHTA and CDR2 is FQGTGA. The J segment lost 6 bases and the V segment lost 5 bases, leaving 15 bases of the junction unmatched. The CDR3 runs to 17 residues. The CDR3 region is CASSPDRGGEISGELFF. The CDR3 nucleotides read TGTGCCAGCAGCCCGGATCGGGGAGGGGAGATTTCCGGGGAGCTGTTTTTT.

The rearrangement joins TRBV6-5 to TRBJ2-1; no reliable D call. The CDR3 consists of 12 residues. Trimming removed 0 bases at V and 10 bases at J, with 7 bases between. CDR1 is MNHEY, CDR2 SVGAGI, per germline. The CDR3 region is CASSYSTGEQFF. Written as DNA, the CDR3 is TGTGCCAGCAGTTACTCGACCGGGGAGCAGTTCTTC.

V is TRBV5-4 and J is TRBJ2-6; TRBD1 matches at 7 bases. Trimming removed 0 bases from V and 0 bases from J; junction bases left unmatched: 6. The CDR3 has 18 amino acids. Germline loops: CDR1 SGHNT, CDR2 YYREEE (reference sequence). The CDR3 DNA sequence: TGTGCCAGCAGCTTGGGAGGGACAGAGAGCTCTGGGGCCAACGTCCTGACTTTC. Translation gives CASSLGGTESSGANVLTF.

The V gene is TRBV30, the J gene TRBJ2-1; 8 bases are shared with TRBD2. The CDR3 spans 12 residues. J was trimmed by 9 bases and V by 3 bases; bases with no gene match: 4. The germline gives CDR1 GTSNPN, CDR2 SVGIG (reference sequence). This chain's CDR3 is CAWRRREGEQFF. DNA of the CDR3: TGTGCCTGGAGGAGACGGGAGGGTGAGCAGTTCTTC.

The chain has TRBV5-1 and TRBJ2-5, with 8 bases fitting TRBD1. This CDR3 is built from 15 residues. V trimming: 4 bases; J trimming: 0 bases; junction bases outside the gene matches: 5. Germline V gives CDR1 SGHRS, CDR2 YFSETQ. CDR3 bases: TGCGCCAGCAGCCCGGACAGGGTGGACCAAGAGACCCAGTACTTC. It encodes CASSPDRVDQETQYF.

This clone appeared once. The chain recombines TRBV25-1 with TRBJ1-6, with 11 positions matching TRBD1. The CDR3 covers 13 residues. V trimming: 8 bases; J trimming: 10 bases; junction bases outside the gene matches: 4. Germline V CDR1 and CDR2: MGHDK, SYGVNS. The CDR3 DNA sequence: TGTGCCAGCGGTGGGACAGGGGGATCACCCCTCCACTTT. Amino acid sequence: CASGGTGGSPLHF.

The chain employs TRBV11-2 and TRBJ1-6; perhaps TRBD1 as D (5 bases). The CDR3 consists of 16 residues. V was cut by 1 base and J by 4 bases, with 11 bases left in between. The germline gives CDR1 SGHAT, CDR2 FQNNGV. The CDR3 region has the DNA TGTGCCAGCAGCTTAGTGACCCGGGGGTATAATTCACCCCTCCACTTT. Its protein is CASSLVTRGYNSPLHF. The entire variable domain, with the rest obtained from reference TRBV11-2 and TRBJ1-6, is as follows: EAGVAQSPRYKIIEKRQSVAFWCNPISGHATLYWYQQILGQGPKLLIQFQNNGVVDDSQLPKDRFSAERLKGVDSTLKIQPAKLEDSAVYLCASSLVTRGYNSPLHFGNGTRLTVT.

The chain links TRBV11-3 to TRBJ2-1, with TRBD2 matching 11 bases. Per the germline V gene, CDR1 is SGHNT and CDR2 is YENEEA. This CDR3 has 16 amino acids. The trim removed 5 bases at V and 5 bases at J, leaving 8 bases unmatched. CDR3 amino acids: CASSAKLAGGDNEQFF. The CDR3 nucleotides read TGTGCCAGCAGCGCTAAGCTAGCGGGAGGAGACAATGAGCAGTTCTTC.

This chain uses TRBV5-1 with TRBJ2-3; D is unclear. The CDR3 length is 14 residues. V lost 4 bases, J lost 1 base, and 10 bases lay in between. Germline-derived CDR1 and CDR2 are SGHRS and YFSETQ. CDR3: CASSLSSGTDTQYF. For the CDR3, the DNA is TGCGCCAGCAGCCTGTCCTCTGGCACAGATACGCAGTATTTT.

This clone was counted once. J is TRBJ1-2 and V is TRBV30, with 8 bases that match TRBD1. V lost 5 bases to trimming and J lost 3 bases; unmatched junction nucleotides: 5. Germline V CDR1 and CDR2: GTSNPN, SVGIG (reference sequence). CDR3 size: 13 residues. The CDR3 loop is CAWQTGEDYGYTF. The CDR3 DNA is TGTGCCTGGCAGACAGGGGAGGACTATGGCTACACCTTC. Drawing the rest from reference TRBV30 and TRBJ1-2, the complete variable domain is SQTIHQWPATLVQPVGSPLSLECTVEGTSNPNLYWYRQAAGRGLQLLFYSVGIGQISSEVPQNLSASRPQDRQFILSSKKLLLSDSGFYLCAWQTGEDYGYTFGSGTRLTVV.

The chain has TRBV6-6 and TRBJ1-2, with 9 bases identical to TRBD1. Germline V lookup: CDR1 MNHNY, CDR2 SVGAGI (reference sequence). V was pared by 4 bases and J by 2 bases, with 2 bases of the junction left unmatched. The CDR3 is 14 residues long. Here the CDR3 DNA reads TGTGCCAGCAGTTTCGGGACAGGGAACTATGGCTACACCTTC. Protein product: CASSFGTGNYGYTF.

This chain links TRBV2 with TRBJ2-7, with D possibly being TRBD2 (6 bases). The CDR3 contains 17 residues. Germline values: CDR1 SNHLY, CDR2 FYNNEI. Trimming took 8 bases from V and 2 from J, leaving 25 bases between them. CDR3 coding DNA: TGTGCCAGCCGACGGGAGTTACCGGGTTCTGGCGCCTACGAGCAGTACTTC. Translation gives CASRRELPGSGAYEQYF. Complete variable domain (other parts from reference TRBV2 and TRBJ2-7): EPEVTQTPSHQVTQMGQEVILRCVPISNHLYFYWYRQILGQKVEFLVSFYNNEISEKSEIFDDQFSVERPDGSNFTLKIRSTKLEDSAMYFCASRRELPGSGAYEQYFGPGTRLTVT.

This clone turned up a few times. The gene calls are TRBV7-6 and TRBJ1-2, with 8 bases aligning to TRBD1. Germline V gives CDR1 SGHVS, CDR2 FNYEAQ. The length of the CDR3 is 14 residues. Trimming at V came to 1 base and at J to 8 bases, leaving 6 bases not matched to a gene. The CDR3 coding sequence is TGTGCCAGCAGCTTAGAAGGACAGGGCGGCGGCTACACCTTC. It codes for CASSLEGQGGGYTF.

The genes are TRBV6-5 and TRBJ1-4; D not certain. This CDR3 comprises 15 residues. V lost 8 bases and J 0 bases, leaving 13 bases between the germline ends. CDR1 is MNHEY and CDR2 is SVGAGI in the germline V gene. The DNA for the CDR3 is TGTGCCAGCGCGGGAGTCCCACCAACTAATGAAAAACTGTTTTTT. Encoded protein: CASAGVPPTNEKLFF.

This clone came up a few times. The rearrangement joins TRBV7-9 to TRBJ2-1, with D uncertain. The CDR3 covers 13 residues. V gave up 1 base and J gave up 5 bases, with 6 bases separating them. The germline gives CDR1 SEHNR, CDR2 FQNEAQ (reference sequence). The CDR3, as DNA: TGTGCCAGCAGCTTAGATCCAGACAATGAGCAGTTCTTC. It encodes CASSLDPDNEQFF.

The chain uses TRBV4-1 and TRBJ2-1, with TRBD2 matching 9 bases. The germline V gene has CDR1 MGHRA and CDR2 YSYEKL. V dropped 2 bases and J dropped 0; count of bases not matched to a gene: 8. This CDR3 is 18 amino acids long. CDR3 coding DNA: TGCGCCAGCAGCCAACTCCCTAGCGGGGCTAACTCCTACAATGAGCAGTTCTTC. Protein sequence: CASSQLPSGANSYNEQFF.

The J gene is TRBJ2-2, the V gene TRBV7-9; perhaps TRBD1 as D (6 bases). Germline V gene lookup returns CDR1 SEHNR and CDR2 FQNEAQ (reference sequence). The CDR3 spans 16 residues. V lost 4 bases and J lost 1, with 13 bases in between. CDR3 residues: CASSSADRENTGELFF. CDR3 DNA sequence: TGTGCCAGCAGCTCCGCGGACAGAGAGAACACCGGGGAGCTGTTTTTT.